This is a list of T cell receptor beta chains from one sample in a study of blood T cells in healthy people across ages. TCRdb analysed the 5' RACE reads with MiXCR anew, one entry per CDR3 protein. Here the sample spans some 1.6 million distinct CDR3 sequences, about 35% being singletons. The sequenced sample consisted of blood. The source of these receptors is a woman in her twenties or thirties in good health. The CDR3 runs from the conserved cysteine through the conserved F or W. The order of the fields is clone size, CDR3 length, V gene, J gene, D gene, CDR3 DNA, CDR3 protein. A D gene is named only where the DNA matches it firmly. Expanded clones are given a class, and other clones once, few, many or no size at all.

abundance: NA
len: 15
v_gene: TRBV6-5
j_gene: TRBJ1-4
d_gene: TRBD1
CDR3nt: TGTGCCAGCAGGCCAACCGACAGGGTGGCTGAAAGACTGTTTTTT
CDR3aa: CASRPTDRVAERLFF

abundance: many
len: 14
v_gene: TRBV5-1
j_gene: TRBJ2-5
d_gene: NA
CDR3nt: TGCGCCAGCAGCTTGGACGGCAGGGATGAGACCCAGTACTTC
CDR3aa: CASSLDGRDETQYF

abundance: few
len: 15
v_gene: TRBV5-1
j_gene: TRBJ1-5
d_gene: NA
CDR3nt: TGCGCCAGCAGCCCACTAGAGAAGCGAAATCAGCCCCAGCATTTT
CDR3aa: CASSPLEKRNQPQHF

abundance: few
len: 14
v_gene: TRBV20-1
j_gene: TRBJ2-5
d_gene: TRBD1
CDR3nt: TGCAGTCCCTCCGGGGCAGGGGGAAGGGAGACCCAGTACTTC
CDR3aa: CSPSGAGGRETQYF

abundance: many
len: 13
v_gene: TRBV28
j_gene: TRBJ2-7
d_gene: NA
CDR3nt: TGTGCCAGCACCCACGAAGTGACCTACGAGCAGTACTTC
CDR3aa: CASTHEVTYEQYF

abundance: NA
len: 14
v_gene: TRBV7-9
j_gene: TRBJ1-2
d_gene: TRBD1
CDR3nt: TGTGCCAGCAGTCACGAGACAGGGGGCTATGGCTACACCTTC
CDR3aa: CASSHETGGYGYTF

abundance: many
len: 13
v_gene: TRBV6-2/TRBV6-3
j_gene: TRBJ2-1
d_gene: NA
CDR3nt: TGTGCCAGCAGTTACCCTGGGGACCAGTCAAGGTTCTTC
CDR3aa: CASSYPGDQSRFF

abundance: few
len: 18
v_gene: TRBV6-5
j_gene: TRBJ2-1
d_gene: TRBD1
CDR3nt: TGTGCCAGCAGTTACTCGAGTGTTCCGGGACAGGGGGTTAATGAGCAGTTCTTC
CDR3aa: CASSYSSVPGQGVNEQFF

abundance: few
len: 18
v_gene: TRBV4-1
j_gene: TRBJ2-2
d_gene: TRBD2
CDR3nt: TGCGCCAGCAGCCAACCCCGGGGGGGACTTAGCGTCACCGGGGAGCTGTTTTTT
CDR3aa: CASSQPRGGLSVTGELFF

abundance: NA
len: 14
v_gene: TRBV7-2
j_gene: TRBJ1-4
d_gene: NA
CDR3nt: TGTGCCAGCAGCGCAGGGCAATCGGGCGAAAAACTGTTTTTT
CDR3aa: CASSAGQSGEKLFF

abundance: NA
len: 17
v_gene: TRBV12-3/TRBV12-4
j_gene: TRBJ2-2
d_gene: NA
CDR3nt: TGTGCCAGCAGTTTAGAGGGGCCGGATACGAACACCGGGGAGCTGTTTTTT
CDR3aa: CASSLEGPDTNTGELFF

abundance: few
len: 13
v_gene: TRBV5-1
j_gene: TRBJ2-1
d_gene: NA
CDR3nt: TGCGCCAGCAGCTTAACAAATTTGGGTGAGCAGTTCTTC
CDR3aa: CASSLTNLGEQFF

abundance: few
len: 15
v_gene: TRBV12-3/TRBV12-4
j_gene: TRBJ2-1
d_gene: NA
CDR3nt: TGTGCCAGCAGTTTAACTCCAGCGGGACAGTATGAGCAGTTCTTC
CDR3aa: CASSLTPAGQYEQFF

abundance: once
len: 14
v_gene: TRBV3-1
j_gene: TRBJ2-5
d_gene: NA
CDR3nt: TGTGCCAGCAGCCAAAGGAGACTACTGGAGACCCAGTACTTC
CDR3aa: CASSQRRLLETQYF

abundance: few
len: 17
v_gene: TRBV29-1
j_gene: TRBJ2-1
d_gene: TRBD2
CDR3nt: TGCAGCGTCAATCCGGGAGGGACTAGCGGGAAAGCGGCTGAGCGGTTCTTC
CDR3aa: CSVNPGGTSGKAAERFF

abundance: few
len: 14
v_gene: TRBV20-1
j_gene: TRBJ2-3
d_gene: NA
CDR3nt: TGCAGTGCCCCGGGACCACTTAGCACAGATACGCAGTATTTT
CDR3aa: CSAPGPLSTDTQYF

abundance: NA
len: 13
v_gene: TRBV10-1
j_gene: TRBJ1-5
d_gene: NA
CDR3nt: TGCGCCAGCAGTGCGGAGGTGCATCAGCCCCAGCATTTT
CDR3aa: CASSAEVHQPQHF

abundance: few
len: 14
v_gene: TRBV20-1
j_gene: TRBJ1-5
d_gene: NA
CDR3nt: TGCAGTGCTAGCCCCGCAAGCGGCAATCAGCCCCAGCATTTT
CDR3aa: CSASPASGNQPQHF

abundance: few
len: 16
v_gene: TRBV14
j_gene: TRBJ2-6
d_gene: NA
CDR3nt: TGTGCCAGCAGCCAAGTGGGCAACTCTGGGGCCAACGTCCTGACTTTC
CDR3aa: CASSQVGNSGANVLTF

abundance: NA
len: 16
v_gene: TRBV4-1
j_gene: TRBJ2-3
d_gene: TRBD1
CDR3nt: TGCGCCAGCAGCCAAGTCGGGGGACAGGGACGAGATACGCAGTATTTT
CDR3aa: CASSQVGGQGRDTQYF

abundance: NA
len: 13
v_gene: TRBV5-6
j_gene: TRBJ1-1
d_gene: NA
CDR3nt: TGTGCCAGCAGCTTGGAAGGATCCGAGCGGGCTTTCTTT
CDR3aa: CASSLEGSERAFF

abundance: NA
len: 15
v_gene: TRBV29-1
j_gene: TRBJ1-2
d_gene: TRBD1
CDR3nt: TGCAGCGTTGAATTCAGGGACAGGGGGCGAGGTGGCTACACCTTC
CDR3aa: CSVEFRDRGRGGYTF

abundance: few
len: 12
v_gene: TRBV4-1
j_gene: TRBJ2-1
d_gene: NA
CDR3nt: TGCGCCAGCAGCCATGAATCAGGGTCGGGGTTCTTC
CDR3aa: CASSHESGSGFF

abundance: few
len: 15
v_gene: TRBV27
j_gene: TRBJ2-7
d_gene: TRBD2
CDR3nt: TGTGCCAGCAGTTTAAAACTAGCGGGAGTATACGAGCAGTACTTC
CDR3aa: CASSLKLAGVYEQYF

abundance: few
len: 14
v_gene: TRBV29-1
j_gene: TRBJ2-7
d_gene: TRBD1
CDR3nt: TGCAGCGTTTTAGACAGGGGCTTCTTTTACGAGCAGTACTTC
CDR3aa: CSVLDRGFFYEQYF

abundance: NA
len: 16
v_gene: TRBV7-9
j_gene: TRBJ1-4
d_gene: TRBD1
CDR3nt: TGTGCCAGCAGCTCTGACCGGGACAGGCCTAATGAAAAACTGTTTTTT
CDR3aa: CASSSDRDRPNEKLFF

abundance: few
len: 16
v_gene: TRBV15
j_gene: TRBJ2-7
d_gene: NA
CDR3nt: TGTGCCACCAGCAGGGACCTCCAGGGCCCCCTCTACGAGCAGTACTTC
CDR3aa: CATSRDLQGPLYEQYF

abundance: NA
len: 14
v_gene: TRBV28
j_gene: TRBJ2-7
d_gene: TRBD1
CDR3nt: TGTGCCAGCAGTGCGACAGGGGGCGGCTACGAGCAGTACTTC
CDR3aa: CASSATGGGYEQYF

abundance: NA
len: 23
v_gene: TRBV28
j_gene: TRBJ2-1
d_gene: TRBD2
CDR3nt: TGTGCCAGCAGCCCCCTCGCCATGAGCGGGAGGACTGCGCGTTGGGTTCAGGGCGATGAGCAGTTCTTC
CDR3aa: CASSPLAMSGRTARWVQGDEQFF

abundance: few
len: 14
v_gene: TRBV4-2
j_gene: TRBJ2-1
d_gene: TRBD2
CDR3nt: TGTGCCAGCAGCGAAGTTGCGGGGGGAAATGAGCAGTTCTTC
CDR3aa: CASSEVAGGNEQFF

abundance: few
len: 16
v_gene: TRBV6-2/TRBV6-3
j_gene: TRBJ1-2
d_gene: TRBD1
CDR3nt: TGTGCCAGCAGTTACTCCACCAAGACAGGGGACTATGGCTACACCTTC
CDR3aa: CASSYSTKTGDYGYTF

abundance: NA
len: 15
v_gene: TRBV9
j_gene: TRBJ1-1
d_gene: NA
CDR3nt: TGTGCCGGCAGCGGGCCCCCAGAAGCGAACACTGAAGCTTTCTTT
CDR3aa: CAGSGPPEANTEAFF

abundance: few
len: 15
v_gene: TRBV3-1
j_gene: TRBJ2-7
d_gene: TRBD2
CDR3nt: TGTGCCAGCAGCCCTCGGACTAGCGGGGCCTCTGAGCAGTACTTC
CDR3aa: CASSPRTSGASEQYF

abundance: few
len: 14
v_gene: TRBV28
j_gene: TRBJ2-1
d_gene: NA
CDR3nt: TGTGCCAGCTTTTCCAGCGGCCCCTACAATGAGCAGTTCTTC
CDR3aa: CASFSSGPYNEQFF

abundance: few
len: 15
v_gene: TRBV10-3
j_gene: TRBJ1-6
d_gene: NA
CDR3nt: TGTGCCATCGGAGCCGGTGGGCGCTATAATTCGCCCCTCCACTTT
CDR3aa: CAIGAGGRYNSPLHF

abundance: few
len: 13
v_gene: TRBV29-1
j_gene: TRBJ1-2
d_gene: NA
CDR3nt: TGCAGCGTACCTGACAGCGCTAACTATGGCTACACCTTC
CDR3aa: CSVPDSANYGYTF

abundance: many
len: 13
v_gene: TRBV29-1
j_gene: TRBJ2-7
d_gene: TRBD1
CDR3nt: TGCAGCGCTTACCGGGACAGGGGTGGCGAGCAGTACTTC
CDR3aa: CSAYRDRGGEQYF

abundance: NA
len: 16
v_gene: TRBV20-1
j_gene: TRBJ2-3
d_gene: TRBD2
CDR3nt: TGCAGTGCTAGAGCATACGGGGGGGGTGACACAGATACGCAGTATTTT
CDR3aa: CSARAYGGGDTDTQYF

abundance: NA
len: 15
v_gene: TRBV7-2
j_gene: TRBJ1-5
d_gene: TRBD1
CDR3nt: TGTGCCAGCAGGATCACGGGACAGGGAAATCAGCCCCAGCATTTT
CDR3aa: CASRITGQGNQPQHF

abundance: few
len: 11
v_gene: TRBV20-1
j_gene: TRBJ2-1
d_gene: NA
CDR3nt: TGCAGTGCGACCCGGACTGTCGAGCAGTTCTTC
CDR3aa: CSATRTVEQFF

abundance: NA
len: 14
v_gene: TRBV5-1
j_gene: TRBJ2-4
d_gene: NA
CDR3nt: TGCGCCAGCAGCCCGAGGTTAGGGGAGAACATTCAGTACTTC
CDR3aa: CASSPRLGENIQYF

abundance: NA
len: 13
v_gene: TRBV5-1
j_gene: TRBJ1-5
d_gene: NA
CDR3nt: TGCGCCAGCAGGCCGGCGGGCAATCAGCCCCAGCATTTT
CDR3aa: CASRPAGNQPQHF

abundance: NA
len: 16
v_gene: TRBV28
j_gene: TRBJ2-4
d_gene: NA
CDR3nt: TGTGCCAGCAGCCCCTATCGGAGACAAACCTACAATGAGCAGTACTTC
CDR3aa: CASSPYRRQTYNEQYF

abundance: few
len: 14
v_gene: TRBV2
j_gene: TRBJ1-2
d_gene: TRBD1
CDR3nt: TGTGCCAGCAGTGGGGGGGACAGACCCTATGGCTACACCTTC
CDR3aa: CASSGGDRPYGYTF

abundance: NA
len: 17
v_gene: TRBV20-1
j_gene: TRBJ2-3
d_gene: NA
CDR3nt: TGCAGTGCTAGAGATCAAGTCGGCGGACCTTCAACAGATACGCAGTATTTT
CDR3aa: CSARDQVGGPSTDTQYF

abundance: NA
len: 16
v_gene: TRBV27
j_gene: TRBJ1-2
d_gene: TRBD1
CDR3nt: TGTGCCAGCAGTTTAGACTTCATGGGACAGGGTGACGGCTACACCTTC
CDR3aa: CASSLDFMGQGDGYTF

abundance: many
len: 12
v_gene: TRBV5-5
j_gene: TRBJ2-3
d_gene: NA
CDR3nt: TGTGCCAGCAGCAGTATGACAGATACGCAGTATTTT
CDR3aa: CASSSMTDTQYF